The sequence of this T cell receptor beta chain was determined in a study of technical replicates of blood from a few donors. CDR1 and CDR2 (germline): SQVTM, ANQGSEA. Deletions cut 1 base from V and 7 bases from J, with 10 bases between. The CDR3 runs 12 residues. Measured with immunoSEQ multiplex PCR; TCRdb has only the in-frame clones, and not every one. This sample has about 82,000 clones; nearly 96% occur once, and the top ten carry approximately 0.41%. The TCR comes from a human donor in good health. Sequencing used T cells isolated from PBMCs. V usage is TRBV29-1 and J usage is TRBJ1-2; possibly TRBD1 for D (5 bases). The CDR3 reads CSVEGIRVGYTF. CDR3 coding DNA: TGCAGCGTTGAAGGAATCAGGGTTGGCTACACCTTC.